This entry lists 28 T cell receptor beta chains sequenced from one sample in a study of blood T cell repertoires in COVID-19. The method was immunoSEQ multiplex PCR; TCRdb's version includes in-frame clones alone and lacks a portion of them. The sample has approximately 270,000 clones; around 89% are singletons. Sequencing was done on a sample of PBMCs or T cells enriched from blood (not recorded which). Receptors were obtained from a woman under 40 with acute COVID-19.

CDR3 sequence: CASSVVDRDPSGANVLTF. CDR3 nucleotide sequence: TGTGCCAGCAGCGTAGTCGACAGGGATCCGTCTGGGGCCAACGTCCTGACTTTC. V is TRBV9 and J is TRBJ2-6; 7 nucleotides align to TRBD1. V lost 0 bases to trimming and J lost 1 base; unmatched junction nucleotides: 7. Germline CDR1 and CDR2: SGDLS and YYNGEE. CDR3 length: 18 amino acids. The entire variable domain, with the rest obtained from reference TRBV9 and TRBJ2-6, is as follows: DSGVTQTPKHLITATGQRVTLRCSPRSGDLSVYWYQQSLDQGLQFLIQYYNGEERAKGNILERFSAQQFPDLHSELNLSSLELGDSALYFCASSVVDRDPSGANVLTFGAGSRLTVL.

In this sample, this clone turned up many times. CDR3: CAISDQGLLSYEQYF. The CDR3 DNA is TGTGCCATCAGTGACCAGGGACTCCTCTCCTACGAGCAGTACTTC. The rearrangement links TRBV10-3 to TRBJ2-7; tentatively, D is TRBD2 (6 bases). Germline V gene lookup returns CDR1 ENHRY and CDR2 SYGVKD. CDR3 length: 15 residues. Trimming removed 3 bases at V and 0 bases at J, with 12 bases between.

This clone was counted a single time. The chain joins TRBV10-1 to TRBJ2-5; D is possibly TRBD1 (5 bases). Trimming removed 3 bases from V and 5 bases from J, with 13 bases in between. This CDR3 comprises 14 residues. Germline V gives CDR1 WNHNN, CDR2 SYGVQD (reference sequence). CDR3 bases: TGCGCCAGCAGTGACCCAGGGTCGGTGGAGACCCAGTACTTC. Its translation is CASSDPGSVETQYF.

In this sample, this clone turned up once. The gene calls are TRBV18 and TRBJ1-5; D uncertain. V lost 3 bases, J lost 4 bases, and 10 bases lay in between. The CDR3 is made up of 14 amino acids. CDR1 is KGHSH, CDR2 LQKENI, per germline. CDR3 residues: CASSPPGPNQPQHF. The CDR3 nucleotides are TGTGCCAGCTCACCTCCGGGTCCAAATCAGCCCCAGCATTTT.

The chain links TRBV5-4 to TRBJ2-3, with 7 bases identical to TRBD2. The CDR3 length is 17 residues. V lost 1 base, J lost 0 bases, and 8 bases stayed unmatched. Germline V gives CDR1 SGHNT, CDR2 YYREEE (reference sequence). CDR3 sequence: CASSLWGGPLSTDTQYF. Written as DNA, the CDR3 is TGTGCCAGCAGCTTGTGGGGAGGGCCACTGAGCACAGATACGCAGTATTTT.

The gene calls are TRBV5-1 and TRBJ2-4; 13 bases are a match to TRBD2. Germline CDR1 SGHRS, CDR2 YFSETQ. The CDR3 is 16 amino acids. V shed 3 bases, J shed 8 bases, and the junction held 8 bases outside the gene matches. In nucleotides, the CDR3 is TGCGCCAGCAGCTACGGGACTAGCGGGGTTGGGGACATTCAGTACTTC. Residues: CASSYGTSGVGDIQYF.

This chain joins TRBV12-3 or TRBV12-4 and TRBJ2-7; no clear D. This CDR3 spans 12 amino acids. Deletions cut 1 base from V and 12 bases from J, with 13 bases between. Written as DNA, the CDR3 is TGTGCCAGCAGTTTAGGGCAGGTTTCTCCGTACTTC. This codes for CASSLGQVSPYF.

This clone was detected only a few times. The V and J genes are TRBV7-9 and TRBJ2-2; 8 nucleotides match TRBD1. Germline loops: CDR1 SEHNR, CDR2 FQNEAQ (reference sequence). V lost 5 bases and J lost 4; bases outside the gene matches: 6. CDR3 size: 15 residues. The CDR3, as DNA: TGTGCCAGCAGCCCAGGACAGGGAAGCACCGGGGAGCTGTTTTTT. Protein: CASSPGQGSTGELFF.

This clone was observed a single time. This chain links TRBV9 with TRBJ2-7, with 7 nucleotides matching TRBD2. This CDR3 has 14 amino acids. Trimming removed 2 bases from V and 3 bases from J; junction bases left unmatched: 5. The germline gives CDR1 SGDLS, CDR2 YYNGEE. This CDR3 is CASSVGGSFYEQYF. The DNA of the CDR3 is TGTGCCAGCAGCGTGGGCGGGAGTTTCTACGAGCAGTACTTC.

The rearrangement uses TRBV19 and TRBJ1-5, with D unresolved. Germline CDR1 LNHDA, CDR2 SQIVND (reference sequence). The CDR3 is 15 residues long. Trimming removed 0 bases at V and 6 bases at J, with 12 bases between. The CDR3 spells CASSIDRNTGQPQHF. The CDR3 DNA reads TGTGCCAGTAGTATAGATCGCAATACCGGTCAGCCCCAGCATTTT.

The chain carries TRBV9 and TRBJ2-3, with D possibly TRBD2 on 6 matching bases. Trimming shortened V by 3 bases and J by 0 bases, and 11 bases separated the two germline ends. Per the germline V gene, CDR1 is SGDLS and CDR2 is YYNGEE. CDR3 length: 15 amino acids. This CDR3 reads CASSGTGTSTDTQYF. The CDR3 DNA reads TGTGCCAGCAGCGGAACCGGGACTAGCACAGATACGCAGTATTTT.

This chain links TRBV23-1 with TRBJ2-5; D might be TRBD2 (6 bases). TRBV23-1 is an ORF, and what it does is uncertain. This CDR3 is 15 amino acids long. The V gene lost 7 bases and the J gene lost 5 bases, with 20 bases spanning the gap. The CDR3 bases are TGCGCCAGCACGCCCGCGTTGAAGGGACTCGAGACCCAGTACTTC. Its translation: CASTPALKGLETQYF.

The table lists this clone with a count of one. The chain recombines TRBV10-3 with TRBJ2-3, with D unresolved. The CDR3 is made up of 14 amino acids. Trimming took off 3 bases at V and 5 bases at J, with 12 bases between the two ends. Per the germline V gene, CDR1 is ENHRY and CDR2 is SYGVKD. The CDR3 spells CAISETKVRDTQYF. The DNA of the CDR3 is TGTGCCATCAGTGAAACTAAAGTTCGAGATACGCAGTATTTT.

This clone was detected once. This sequence joins TRBV24-1 and TRBJ2-3, with unresolved D. The V gene lost 6 bases and the J gene lost 3 bases, with 12 bases spanning the gap. This CDR3 has 14 amino acids. Looked up from germline, CDR1 is KGHDR and CDR2 is SFDVKD. The CDR3, as DNA: TGTGCCACCAGTCTCTGGAGTGAGACAGATACGCAGTATTTT. Its translation is CATSLWSETDTQYF.

V usage is TRBV27 and J usage is TRBJ1-1, with D tentatively TRBD1 (5 bases). The CDR3 contains 14 residues. V was cut by 4 bases and J by 1 base, with 10 bases left in between. Germline V lookup: CDR1 MNHEY, CDR2 SMNVEV (reference sequence). CDR3 DNA sequence: TGTGCCAGCAGTTCCCTCGGGGGGAACACTGAAGCTTTCTTT. Its protein product is CASSSLGGNTEAFF.

As DNA, the CDR3 is TGTGCCAGTAGTATTAGCTGGGGGGGGGCGCAGGATCAGCCCCAGCATTTT. Translated, it gives CASSISWGGAQDQPQHF. This rearrangement joins TRBV19 to TRBJ1-5; a possible D gene is TRBD1 (6 bases). V lost 3 bases, J lost 5 bases, and 20 bases lay in between. CDR1 is LNHDA, CDR2 SQIVND, per germline (reference sequence). The CDR3 loop spans 17 amino acids.

V is TRBV7-3 and J is TRBJ2-3; 8 bases are shared with TRBD2. This CDR3 region has 16 residues. Germline V gene data show CDR1 as SGHTA and CDR2 as FQGTGA. Trimming cost V 6 bases and J 3 bases; bases outside gene matches: 11. The CDR3 region has the DNA TGTGCCAGCAGTTTAGGCGTTAGCGGGATGACAGATACGCAGTATTTT. As protein: CASSLGVSGMTDTQYF.

The count of this clone is one. The V and J genes are TRBV19 and TRBJ1-4; 8 bases map to TRBD1. Unmatched junction bases numbered 2, after V lost 2 bases and J lost 6 bases. The CDR3 extends over 14 amino acids. CDR1 LNHDA and CDR2 SQIVND come from the germline V gene (reference sequence). CDR3 DNA sequence: TGTGCCAGTAGTATACAGGGGGCGGATGAAAAACTGTTTTTT. This gives the protein CASSIQGADEKLFF. The complete variable domain, with remaining parts taken from reference TRBV19 and TRBJ1-4, reads DGGITQSPKYLFRKEGQNVTLSCEQNLNHDAMYWYRQDPGQGLRLIYYSQIVNDFQKGDIAEGYSVSREKKESFPLTVTSAQKNPTAFYLCASSIQGADEKLFFGSGTQLSVL.

The J gene is TRBJ2-4, the V gene TRBV6-4; TRBD2 is a possible D gene (5 bases). The CDR3 runs 18 residues. The germline CDR1 and CDR2 sequences are MRHNA and SNTAGT. Trimming cost V 5 bases and J 0 bases, with 20 bases left between them. This CDR3 reads CASSPVVGGSGAKNIQYF. DNA for the CDR3: TGTGCCAGCAGTCCGGTGGTAGGAGGATCCGGAGCCAAAAACATTCAGTACTTC.

The gene calls are TRBV13 and TRBJ2-3, with D possibly being TRBD1 (6 bases). This CDR3 spans 15 amino acids. V was shortened by 4 bases and J by 1 base, with 12 bases between the two germline ends. Germline V CDR1 and CDR2: PRHDT, FYEKMQ (reference sequence). CDR3 in DNA: TGTGCCAGCAGCTCAAGGGCAGGGGGCACAGATACGCAGTATTTT. Its protein is CASSSRAGGTDTQYF.

The chain combines TRBV28 with TRBJ1-5; a possible D gene is TRBD1 (6 bases). The V end was cut by 2 bases, the J end by 4 bases, with 15 bases between. The CDR3 runs to 16 residues. Germline loops: CDR1 MDHEN, CDR2 SYDVKM. CDR3 in amino acids: CASSLGGAGGNQPQHF. CDR3 in DNA: TGTGCCAGCAGTTTAGGGGGGGCGGGTGGAAATCAGCCCCAGCATTTT.

As concerns this clone: Other nucleotide sequences in the sample specify the same CDR3. DNA of the CDR3: TGTGCCAGCAGTTTGGGGCAGGGCAATCAGCCCCAGCATTTT. It yields the protein CASSLGQGNQPQHF. The chain couples TRBV28 to TRBJ1-5, with D possibly TRBD1 on 5 matching bases. V was shortened by 3 bases and J by 2 bases, with 8 bases between the two germline ends. The CDR3 is 14 amino acids. Per the germline V gene, CDR1 is MDHEN and CDR2 is SYDVKM.

This chain joins TRBV25-1 and TRBJ2-1; 15 positions match TRBD2. This CDR3 spans 13 amino acids. Germline V gene lookup returns CDR1 MGHDK and CDR2 SYGVNS. Trimming took 8 bases from V and 10 from J; bases not matched to a gene: 3. In nucleotides, the CDR3 is TGTGCCAGCGGACTAGCGGGAGGGCGGGAGCAGTTCTTC. Amino acids: CASGLAGGREQFF.

J is TRBJ1-5 and V is TRBV19, with a weak D call TRBD1 (5 bases). V lost 3 bases to trimming and J lost 3 bases, with 9 bases between them. The CDR3 has 14 residues. The germline gives CDR1 LNHDA, CDR2 SQIVND (reference sequence). The CDR3, as DNA: TGTGCCAGTAGTATTAAGACAGACAATCAGCCCCAGCATTTT. Encoded protein: CASSIKTDNQPQHF. The full variable domain, its missing parts supplied by reference TRBV19 and TRBJ1-5, is DGGITQSPKYLFRKEGQNVTLSCEQNLNHDAMYWYRQDPGQGLRLIYYSQIVNDFQKGDIAEGYSVSREKKESFPLTVTSAQKNPTAFYLCASSIKTDNQPQHFGDGTRLSIL.

V and J are TRBV19 and TRBJ2-7; D remains ambiguous. V was trimmed by 7 bases and J by 0 bases, leaving 10 bases between them. Per the germline V gene, CDR1 is LNHDA and CDR2 is SQIVND (reference sequence). CDR3 length equals 13 residues. The DNA for the CDR3 is TGTGCCAGTATGGCGGCGAGCTCCTACGAGCAGTACTTC. This codes for CASMAASSYEQYF.

The CDR3 is CASSSNPGGRPQYF. DNA for the CDR3: TGTGCCAGCAGCTCCAACCCGGGGGGGAGGCCCCAGTACTTC. The chain links TRBV13 to TRBJ2-5; 8 nucleotides align to TRBD2. V shed 4 bases and J 9 bases; nucleotides not matched to a gene: 10. Per germline, CDR1 PRHDT and CDR2 FYEKMQ (reference sequence). CDR3 length equals 14 residues. Filled out from reference TRBV13 and TRBJ2-5, the complete variable domain reads AAGVIQSPRHLIKEKRETATLKCYPIPRHDTVYWYQQGPGQDPQFLISFYEKMQSDKGSIPDRFSAQQFSDYHSELNMSSLELGDSALYFCASSSNPGGRPQYFGPGTRLLVL.

The chain joins TRBV29-1 to TRBJ2-7; a weak D match, TRBD1 (6 bases). CDR3 length: 13 residues. V was trimmed by 6 bases and J by 3 bases, leaving 15 bases between them. CDR1 is SQVTM and CDR2 is ANQGSEA in the germline V gene. The chain's CDR3 is CSVIGRGRYEQYF. The CDR3, as DNA: TGCAGCGTGATAGGCAGGGGCCGCTACGAGCAGTACTTC.

The V call is TRBV5-4, the J call TRBJ1-3; a possible D gene is TRBD1 (6 bases). Trimming pared 2 bases from V and 8 bases from J, leaving 20 bases between. Germline V CDR1 and CDR2: SGHNT, YYREEE (reference sequence). This CDR3 contains 16 residues. The CDR3: CASSLNQGLLGDTIYF. The CDR3 coding sequence is TGTGCCAGCAGCTTAAACCAGGGGCTCTTAGGAGACACCATATATTTT.